This T cell receptor beta chain derives from a study of blood T cell repertoires in COVID-19. In germline, CDR1 is SGHDN, CDR2 FVKESK. Trimming took off 2 bases at V and 5 bases at J, with 10 bases between the two ends. CDR3 length equals 14 residues. Study processing details: Reference gene primer amplification yielded estimated nucleated cell counts. Sequencing was performed with immunoSEQ multiplex PCR; in TCRdb, only in-frame clones are kept and a portion is missing. V, J and clone size derive from that table, while D and trimming were established from the DNA sequence. The sample holds fewer than 350,000 clones, nearly 90% seen once.

Sequencing input: peripheral blood. The chain couples TRBV14 to TRBJ2-1, with D perhaps TRBD1 (6 bases). The receptor's source is a man aged 18 to 30 with active or convalescent COVID-19. CDR3: CASSQRTADNEQFF. DNA of the CDR3: TGTGCCAGCAGCCAAAGGACAGCGGACAATGAGCAGTTCTTC.